This TCR beta chain comes out of a study of CD8 T cells in ankylosing spondylitis. As concerns this clonotype: Its antigen remains unknown.

Study-wide findings and caveats: Blood from ankylosing spondylitis patients appeared to carry a characteristic eight-variant TCR beta motif.

Trimming removed 2 bases from V and 5 bases from J, with 10 bases in between. This CDR3 is built from 13 residues. Germline V gives CDR1 DFQATT, CDR2 SNEGSKA (reference sequence). In TCRdb, the 5' RACE reads were re-called with MiXCR into one record per CDR3 protein. The sample yields roughly 440,000 distinct CDR3 sequences, 17% seen once. The sample comprised blood, either unsorted or a sorted T cell fraction (not recorded which). This sequence was found in a male donor with ankylosing spondylitis. The chain joins TRBV20-1 to TRBJ2-1, with D perhaps TRBD1 (5 bases). The CDR3 nucleotides are TGCAGTGCTAGATCCGCAGGGCACAATGAGCAGTTCTTC. Amino acids: CSARSAGHNEQFF.